This T cell receptor (beta chain) was documented in a study of T cells in Graves' hyperthyroidism and ophthalmopathy. Study information: Peripheral blood was taken when the disease was first diagnosed, before any treatment began.

This clonotype was detected ten times or more. RNA transcripts gave rise to amplified TCR beta CDR3 regions. During a first-round RT-PCR of the TCR CDR3, the HTBI primer set was used. TCRdb passed the multiplex PCR reads through MiXCR, listing each CDR3 protein once. The data show roughly 420,000 distinct CDR3 sequences, more than 15% seen once. The J segment lost 7 bases and the V segment lost 6 bases, leaving 9 bases of the junction unmatched. Germline assignment: CDR1 LNHDA and CDR2 SQIVND (reference sequence). The CDR3 is 14 amino acids. The material sequenced was blood. The source is a woman aged 18-29 years with Graves' hyperthyroidism. The chain uses TRBV19 and TRBJ2-7; TRBD2 matches 10 bases. The CDR3, as DNA: TGTGCCAGTAGCGAAGCGGGAGGGGCGAGGGAGCAGTACTTC. This codes for CASSEAGGAREQYF.